These T cell receptor beta chains were read from a single sample in a study of T cell repertoires in cytomegalovirus infection. MiXCR, run by TCRdb on the reads, gives a single entry per CDR3 protein. This sample has about 68,000 distinct CDR3 sequences, with under 25% found just once. These receptors lack a known antigen. The specimen sequenced was PBMCs, sequenced either directly or after in vitro stimulation (not recorded which). These receptors were obtained from a human donor in good health (CMV status not recorded). Some clones in this sample may be carry-over from other donors' samples. Each CDR3 is given with its conserved first and last residue. D genes are given only for firm matches. Clone size is shown for a subset of rows, as once, few, many or a class of expanded clone.

few	TRBV7-6	TRBJ1-3	-	CASSLLAGSGNTIYF	TGTGCCAGCAGCTTATTGGCTGGCTCTGGAAACACCATATATTTT
few	TRBV5-6	TRBJ2-3	-	CASSFDLTGDTQYF	TGTGCCAGCAGCTTCGATTTGACGGGAGATACGCAGTATTTT
few	TRBV19	TRBJ1-2	TRBD1	CASTSLDRGYGYTF	TGTGCCAGTACATCCCTGGACAGGGGCTATGGCTACACCTTC
few	TRBV7-2	TRBJ2-2	-	CASSFKGKVTGELFF	TGTGCCAGCAGCTTTAAAGGGAAGGTGACCGGGGAGCTGTTTTTT
many	TRBV2	TRBJ2-5	-	CASSEPRGTSTETQYF	TGTGCCAGCAGTGAACCGAGGGGTACTAGTACCGAGACCCAGTACTTC
few	TRBV4-2	TRBJ1-2	-	CASSQETLGTYGYTF	TGTGCCAGCAGCCAAGAAACCCTCGGGACCTATGGCTACACCTTC
few	TRBV6-2/TRBV6-3	TRBJ2-1	-	CASSADTSEQFF	TGTGCCAGCAGCGCCGATACTAGCGAGCAGTTCTTC
-	TRBV5-1	TRBJ2-3	-	CASSSRRVDTQYF	TGCGCCAGCAGCTCCCGAAGGGTTGATACGCAGTATTTT
few	TRBV6-2/TRBV6-3	TRBJ1-1	-	CASSYVGAEAFF	TGTGCCAGCAGTTACGTAGGGGCTGAAGCTTTCTTT
many	TRBV7-2	TRBJ2-7	TRBD1	CASSGFWDRNTYEQYF	TGTGCCAGCAGCGGCTTTTGGGACAGGAACACCTACGAGCAGTACTTC
-	TRBV7-8	TRBJ1-2	-	CASSGRDRPSNYGYTF	TGTGCCAGCAGCGGAAGAGACAGGCCGTCTAACTATGGCTACACCTTC
few	TRBV5-4	TRBJ1-2	-	CASSSSGPANSYGYTF	TGTGCCAGCAGCTCCAGTGGGCCAGCTAATTCCTATGGCTACACCTTC
-	TRBV7-6	TRBJ1-1	-	CASTDEEELGAFF	TGTGCCAGCACGGATGAGGAGGAACTAGGAGCTTTCTTT
few	TRBV12-3/TRBV12-4	TRBJ2-5	-	CASSSGLRGETQYF	TGTGCCAGCAGTTCGGGACTCCGGGGAGAGACCCAGTACTTC
-	TRBV6-2/TRBV6-3	TRBJ2-1	-	CASSNWEGEQFF	TGTGCCAGCAGTAACTGGGAAGGTGAGCAGTTCTTC
many	TRBV6-5	TRBJ2-6	TRBD2	CATLLAGVAGANVLTF	TGTGCCACCTTACTAGCGGGAGTAGCCGGGGCCAACGTCCTGACTTTC
many	TRBV19	TRBJ2-1	TRBD2	CASSPRASGLNNEQFF	TGTGCCAGTAGTCCTCGGGCTAGCGGATTAAACAATGAGCAGTTCTTC
many	TRBV7-9	TRBJ2-3	TRBD2	CASSPPSGPSTDTQYF	TGTGCCAGCAGCCCCCCTAGCGGGCCTAGCACAGATACGCAGTATTTT
-	TRBV12-5	TRBJ2-2	TRBD1	CASGLGTGGRELFF	TGTGCTAGTGGCCTGGGGACAGGGGGAAGGGAGCTGTTTTTT
few	TRBV6-6	TRBJ2-5	TRBD2	CASSYSRLTSGRGETQYF	TGTGCCAGCAGTTACTCGAGGCTAACTAGCGGCAGGGGAGAGACCCAGTACTTC